Listed here are 11 T cell receptor beta chains from one sample, sequenced in a study of T cell repertoires in aging, cancer and after chemotherapy. A mixed TRB-A/B primer pool amplified rearranged TRB by multiplex touch-down PCR. TCRdb re-called the multiplex PCR reads with MiXCR, one entry per CDR3 protein. The sample includes over 4,000 distinct CDR3 sequences, around 21% of them seen just once. Amplification of TCR beta used genomic DNA extracted from peripheral blood. The sequencing input was blood. The receptors shown here come from a human donor in good health. The donor label of this sample is uncertain.

The chain joins TRBV7-3 to TRBJ1-1, with TRBD1 matching over 7 bases. Trimming removed 5 bases from V and 1 base from J; junction bases left unmatched: 7. The CDR3 has 15 amino acids. CDR1 is SGHTA and CDR2 is FQGTGA in the germline V gene. CDR3 bases: TGTGCCAGCAGCAAAGACAGGGTTTCGAACACTGAAGCTTTCTTT. As protein: CASSKDRVSNTEAFF. Full variable domain (missing parts from reference TRBV7-3 and TRBJ1-1): GAGVSQTPSNKVTEKGKYVELRCDPISGHTALYWYRQSLGQGPEFLIYFQGTGAADDSGLPNDRFFAVRPEGSVSTLKIQRTERGDSAVYLCASSKDRVSNTEAFFGQGTRLTVV.

This clonotype is labeled as medium-sized (0.01 to 0.1%). The CDR3 nucleotides are TGTGCCAGCAGAAATCGTGGGGACACTTATGGCTACACCTTC. Protein product: CASRNRGDTYGYTF. V usage is TRBV6-2 or TRBV6-3 and J usage is TRBJ1-2; a weak D match, TRBD1 (6 bases). The germline CDR1 and CDR2 sequences are MNHEY and SVGEGT. The CDR3 covers 14 residues. V dropped 6 bases and J dropped 5 bases, with 16 bases sitting between them.

In its sample, this clonotype ranks as medium-sized (0.01 to 0.1%). The J gene is TRBJ2-2, the V gene TRBV12-3 or TRBV12-4, with 10 bases that match TRBD2. Trimming took 7 bases from V and 3 from J; bases not matched to a gene: 5. There are 15 residues in the CDR3. In nucleotides, the CDR3 is TGTGCCAGCACCCTAAGCGGGAGGGACACCGGGGAGCTGTTTTTT. Its protein is CASTLSGRDTGELFF.

Only a few counts were recorded for this clonotype. V gene TRBV7-9 combines with J gene TRBJ2-3; D might be TRBD1 or TRBD2, each matching 6 bases. The CDR3 consists of 17 residues. Germline assignment: CDR1 SEHNR and CDR2 FQNEAQ (reference sequence). Trimming pared 0 bases from V and 2 bases from J, leaving 15 bases between. CDR3 sequence: CASSLAVGGRVTDTQYF. The CDR3 DNA follows: TGTGCCAGCAGCTTAGCGGTGGGGGGCCGGGTCACAGATACGCAGTATTTT.

By share of the sample, this clonotype is medium-sized (0.01 to 0.1%). The gene calls are TRBV27 and TRBJ1-2; D is possibly TRBD1 (5 bases). The germline gives CDR1 MNHEY, CDR2 SMNVEV (reference sequence). Trimming took 6 bases from V and 4 from J, leaving 18 bases between them. The CDR3 totals 15 residues. Here the CDR3 DNA reads TGTGCCAGCAGCCGCCGGGAAATTGGGGGCTATGGCTACACCTTC. It specifies CASSRREIGGYGYTF.

By share, this clonotype ranks as medium-sized. This sequence joins TRBV5-6 and TRBJ2-7; unclear D gene. The CDR3 loop spans 12 amino acids. Germline loops: CDR1 SGHDT, CDR2 YYEEEE. Trimming took 2 bases from V and 5 from J, leaving 8 bases between them. Here the CDR3 DNA reads TGTGCCAGCAGCTTCGACATCGACGAGCAGTACTTC. Translation: CASSFDIDEQYF.

As to this clonotype: A much larger clone is a single base away; this may be a read error. This chain connects TRBV18 to TRBJ2-1, with 7 bases lining up with TRBD1. Germline lookup yields CDR1 KGHSH and CDR2 LQKENI. V was pared by 7 bases and J by 15 bases, with 12 bases of the junction left unmatched. CDR3 length: 12 residues. CDR3 DNA: TGTGCCAGCTTACCCATGGACAGGAATCTGTTCTTC. This translates into CASLPMDRNLFF.

This clonotype is deemed medium-sized. The chain employs TRBV12-3 or TRBV12-4 and TRBJ2-7; no firm D call. V dropped 3 bases and J dropped 5 bases, with 14 bases sitting between them. This CDR3 contains 14 residues. The CDR3 bases are TGTGCCAGCAGTTTTTGGCAGCAAGTCCACGAGCAGTACTTC. This encodes CASSFWQQVHEQYF.

This rearrangement joins TRBV11-2 to TRBJ2-5; 7 nucleotides line up with TRBD2. Germline CDR1 is SGHAT and CDR2 is FQNNGV. The CDR3 has 15 residues. V lost 1 base, J lost 5 bases, and 7 bases stayed unmatched. CDR3 sequence (DNA): TGTGCCAGCAGCTTAGTTTCTAGGGGAGGGGAGACCCAGTACTTC. Encoded protein: CASSLVSRGGETQYF.

This clonotype is classed as medium-sized. V is TRBV19 and J is TRBJ1-1; 8 bases fit TRBD1. V shed 6 bases and J 5 bases; nucleotides not matched to a gene: 11. Germline values: CDR1 LNHDA, CDR2 SQIVND (reference sequence). The CDR3 length is 15 residues. The CDR3 coding sequence is TGTGCCAGTAGATTCGGACAGGGAAGGGGAACTGAAGCTTTCTTT. This translates into CASRFGQGRGTEAFF.

Judged by abundance, this clonotype is medium-sized. The rearrangement uses TRBV27 and TRBJ2-7, with D hard to call. CDR3 length: 13 residues. V gave up 6 bases and J gave up 5 bases, with 14 bases separating them. In germline, CDR1 is MNHEY, CDR2 SMNVEV (reference sequence). The DNA for the CDR3 is TGTGCCAGCAGACCCTTTATGTACCACGAGCAGTACTTC. Translation: CASRPFMYHEQYF.